The present TCR beta chain was sequenced within a study of Ad26.COV2.S vaccination and SARS-CoV-2 variants. The treatment was: some 20 received Ad26.COV2.S at low or high dose, single or two shots; 5 received placebo; per-sample allocation not given. Collection of samples fell on day 63 after the first vaccine or placebo injection. Sequencing used immunoSEQ multiplex PCR; TCRdb keeps in-frame clones, though not all of them. The sample contains hundreds of thousands of clones, approximately 86% of which appear only once. The germline V gene encodes CDR1 SEHNR and CDR2 FQNEAQ (reference sequence). This CDR3 is built from 13 residues. Trimming stripped 3 bases from V and 4 bases from J, with 9 bases between.

The material sequenced was peripheral blood, taken in a trial of Ad26.COV2.S vaccine versus placebo. The chain uses TRBV7-9 and TRBJ1-2; no definite D call. This clonotype originated in a person between 18 and 60 years old who received the Ad26.COV2.S COVID-19 vaccine or a placebo. The CDR3 region is CASSLAASYGYTF. In nucleotides, the CDR3 is TGTGCCAGCAGCTTGGCAGCCAGCTATGGCTACACCTTC.